What follows describes a single T cell receptor (beta chain). Researchers ran the PCR with 60 Vbeta and 13 Jbeta primers. Here immunoSEQ multiplex PCR was the method, and the copy in TCRdb shows in-frame clones only, minus some. Of 130,000 or so clones in the sample, 60% to 80% were seen once. The V gene's germline CDR1 is SGHRS and CDR2 YFSETQ. V dropped 5 bases and J dropped 8; count of bases not matched to a gene: 7. This CDR3 has 13 residues. This specimen comes from a study of cytomegalovirus exposure and HLA in healthy donors. The sequenced sample consisted of PBMCs. The rearrangement uses TRBV5-1 and TRBJ1-2; 9 nucleotides agree with TRBD1. This clonotype was sampled from a woman in her fifties or sixties in good health and CMV-seronegative. The CDR3 region has the DNA TGCGCCAGCAGTTTCGGACAGGGGATAGGCTACACCTTC. Protein: CASSFGQGIGYTF.